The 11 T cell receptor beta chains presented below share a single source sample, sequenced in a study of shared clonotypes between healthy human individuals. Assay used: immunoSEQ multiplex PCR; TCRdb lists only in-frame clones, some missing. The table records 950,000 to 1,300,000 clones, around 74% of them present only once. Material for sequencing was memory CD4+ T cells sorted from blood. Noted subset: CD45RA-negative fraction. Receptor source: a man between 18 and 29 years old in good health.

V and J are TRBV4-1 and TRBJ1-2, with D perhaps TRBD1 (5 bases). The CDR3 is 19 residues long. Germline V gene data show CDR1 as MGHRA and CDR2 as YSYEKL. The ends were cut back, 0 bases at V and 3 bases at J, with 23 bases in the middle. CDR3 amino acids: CASSQEFGGPTTIDYGYTF. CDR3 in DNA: TGCGCCAGCAGCCAAGAATTTGGGGGACCTACTACTATTGACTATGGCTACACCTTC.

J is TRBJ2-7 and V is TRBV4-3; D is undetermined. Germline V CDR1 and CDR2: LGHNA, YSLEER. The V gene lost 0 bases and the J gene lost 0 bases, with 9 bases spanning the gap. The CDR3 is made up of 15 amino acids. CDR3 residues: CASSQEVGYSYEQYF. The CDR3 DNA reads TGCGCCAGCAGCCAAGAAGTAGGGTACTCCTACGAGCAGTACTTC.

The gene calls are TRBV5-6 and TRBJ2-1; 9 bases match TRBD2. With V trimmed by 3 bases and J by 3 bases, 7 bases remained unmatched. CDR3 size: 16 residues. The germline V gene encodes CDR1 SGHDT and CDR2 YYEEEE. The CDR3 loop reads CASSSRTSVFYNEQFF. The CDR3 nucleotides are TGTGCCAGCAGCTCCCGGACTAGCGTTTTCTACAATGAGCAGTTCTTC.

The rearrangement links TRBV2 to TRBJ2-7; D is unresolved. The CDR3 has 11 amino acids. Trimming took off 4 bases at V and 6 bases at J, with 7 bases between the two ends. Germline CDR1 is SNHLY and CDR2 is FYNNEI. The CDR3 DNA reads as TGTGCCAGCAGTGTTCAGTTCGAGCAGTACTTC. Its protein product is CASSVQFEQYF.

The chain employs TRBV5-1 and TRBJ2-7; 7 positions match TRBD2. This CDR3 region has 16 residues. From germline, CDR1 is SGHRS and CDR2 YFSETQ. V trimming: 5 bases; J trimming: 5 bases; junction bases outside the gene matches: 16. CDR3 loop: CASSSLGSGVTDEQYF. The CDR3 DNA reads TGCGCCAGCAGTTCCTTGGGGAGCGGGGTAACAGACGAGCAGTACTTC.

The CDR3 DNA is TGTGCCAGTAGTATCCTACTGGGACAGAAAGCGAACTATGGCTACACCTTC. This encodes CASSILLGQKANYGYTF. The chain couples TRBV19 to TRBJ1-2, with TRBD1 matching 7 bases. J lost 2 bases, V lost 3 bases, and 12 bases had no gene match. Germline V gene lookup returns CDR1 LNHDA and CDR2 SQIVND (reference sequence). The CDR3 totals 17 residues.

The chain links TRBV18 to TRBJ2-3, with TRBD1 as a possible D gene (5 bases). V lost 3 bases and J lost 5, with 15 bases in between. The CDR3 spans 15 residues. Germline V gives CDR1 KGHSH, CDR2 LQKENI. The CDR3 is CASSPYTETVDTQYF. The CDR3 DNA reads TGTGCCAGCTCACCCTACACCGAGACAGTAGATACGCAGTATTTT.

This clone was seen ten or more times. CDR3: CASSQAWASGTGQVLYEQYF. The CDR3 nucleotides are TGCGCCAGCAGCCAAGCTTGGGCCTCCGGGACGGGGCAGGTATTATACGAGCAGTACTTC. The chain uses TRBV4-3 and TRBJ2-7, with D perhaps given as TRBD1 or TRBD2 (5 bases each). The V end lost 1 base, the J end lost 4 bases, and 29 bases lay between the germline ends. Germline loops: CDR1 LGHNA, CDR2 YSLEER. This CDR3 comprises 20 residues.

In DNA form, the CDR3 reads TGTGCCAGCAGCTTGAGCGGAACCGGGGAGCTGTTTTTT. It yields the protein CASSLSGTGELFF. This chain uses TRBV5-5 with TRBJ2-2, with a weak D call TRBD2 (5 bases). V lost 1 base, J lost 5 bases, and 6 bases lay in between. The CDR3 has 13 residues. From germline, CDR1 is SGHKS and CDR2 YYEKEE (reference sequence).

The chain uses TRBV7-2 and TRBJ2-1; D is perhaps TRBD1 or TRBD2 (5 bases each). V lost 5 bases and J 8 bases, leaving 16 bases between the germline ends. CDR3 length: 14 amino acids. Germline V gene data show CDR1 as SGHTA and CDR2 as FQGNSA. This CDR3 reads CASSQSGQGYEQFF. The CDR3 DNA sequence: TGTGCCAGCAGCCAGAGCGGTCAGGGCTATGAGCAGTTCTTC.

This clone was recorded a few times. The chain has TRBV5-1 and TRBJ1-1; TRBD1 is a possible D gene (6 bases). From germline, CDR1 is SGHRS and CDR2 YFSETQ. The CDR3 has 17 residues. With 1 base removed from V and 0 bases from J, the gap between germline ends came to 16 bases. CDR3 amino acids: CASSLQGTKGLNTEAFF. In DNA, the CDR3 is TGCGCCAGCAGCTTGCAGGGGACTAAGGGATTGAACACTGAAGCTTTCTTT.